The 14 T cell receptor beta chains below come from one sample, sequenced in a study of T-cell reconstitution after alpha-beta-depleted transplantation in children. Researchers prepared the TCRbeta library using unique molecular identifiers, the study reports. TCRdb re-analysed the PCR reads in MiXCR, keeping a single row per CDR3 protein. The table includes approximately 500,000 distinct CDR3 sequences, around 27% detected once. The sequencing here drew on PBMCs, taken before TCRalphabeta/CD19-depleted stem cell transplant. These receptors were obtained from a boy younger than two with Wiskott-Aldrich syndrome, due to receive a stem cell transplant.

The chain couples TRBV20-1 to TRBJ1-5, with D unclear. CDR3 length: 13 residues. CDR1 and CDR2 (germline): DFQATT, SNEGSKA (reference sequence). V was clipped by 4 bases and J by 4 bases, with 11 bases between them. The CDR3 is CSAKSEGNQPQHF. The CDR3 DNA reads as TGCAGTGCTAAGAGCGAGGGTAATCAGCCCCAGCATTTT.

The gene calls are TRBV28 and TRBJ2-7; 7 bases match TRBD2. V shed 10 bases and J 4 bases; nucleotides not matched to a gene: 13. There are 14 residues in the CDR3. Germline V lookup: CDR1 MDHEN, CDR2 SYDVKM. CDR3: CATSWEGRSYEQYF. CDR3 in DNA: TGTGCCACCTCTTGGGAGGGCCGCAGTTACGAGCAGTACTTC.

The genes are TRBV27 and TRBJ1-6; D unclear. Germline V gene lookup returns CDR1 MNHEY and CDR2 SMNVEV (reference sequence). The CDR3 contains 14 residues. Trimming took 8 bases from V and 0 from J, leaving 8 bases between them. The CDR3 sequence: CASRLDSYNSPLHF. In nucleotides, the CDR3 is TGTGCCAGCCGGCTGGACTCCTATAATTCACCCCTCCACTTT.

The chain links TRBV20-1 to TRBJ2-7, with 9 bases aligning to TRBD1. Germline CDR1 and CDR2: DFQATT and SNEGSKA (reference sequence). This CDR3 comprises 16 residues. The J segment lost 0 bases and the V segment lost 4 bases, leaving 10 bases of the junction unmatched. In DNA, the CDR3 is TGCAGTGCTATGGCCAGGACAGGGGCGAACTCCTACGAGCAGTACTTC. It yields the protein CSAMARTGANSYEQYF.

The rearrangement links TRBV10-3 to TRBJ1-2; D is possibly TRBD1 (6 bases). Germline V CDR1 and CDR2: ENHRY, SYGVKD. CDR3 length: 12 residues. V dropped 6 bases and J dropped 6 bases, with 11 bases sitting between them. CDR3 DNA sequence: TGTGCCATCAGGGACAGATTGAATGGCTACACCTTC. Residues: CAIRDRLNGYTF.

The CDR3 loop is CASGGSGYEQYF. CDR3 in DNA: TGTGCCAGCGGGGGCAGTGGGTACGAGCAGTACTTC. The chain uses TRBV7-9 and TRBJ2-7; TRBD1 might be the D (6 bases). The CDR3 has 12 residues. Trimming left V 8 bases short and J 4 bases short, with 12 bases between. The germline V gene has CDR1 SEHNR and CDR2 FQNEAQ (reference sequence).

The chain is built from TRBV5-4 and TRBJ1-1; D is undetermined. The CDR3 sequence is 14 residues long. Trimming took off 0 bases at V and 2 bases at J, with 8 bases between the two ends. Per germline, CDR1 SGHNT and CDR2 YYREEE (reference sequence). Written as DNA, the CDR3 is TGTGCCAGCAGCTTGGCTCGGACCAACACTGAAGCTTTCTTT. This codes for CASSLARTNTEAFF. Looking up the rest from reference TRBV5-4 and TRBJ1-1 gives the full variable domain: ETGVTQSPTHLIKTRGQQVTLRCSSQSGHNTVSWYQQALGQGPQFIFQYYREEENGRGNFPPRFSGLQFPNYSSELNVNALELDDSALYLCASSLARTNTEAFFGQGTRLTVV.

The chain uses TRBV20-1 and TRBJ2-1, with a tentative D call TRBD2 (6 bases). V shed 3 bases and J shed 6 bases, with 18 bases lying between them. The CDR3 length is 15 residues. Germline V gene lookup returns CDR1 DFQATT and CDR2 SNEGSKA (reference sequence). CDR3 region: CSASGRLVGLNEQFF. DNA for the CDR3: TGCAGTGCTAGTGGGAGACTAGTGGGCCTCAATGAGCAGTTCTTC.

The rearrangement uses TRBV28 and TRBJ2-5; TRBD1 is a possible D gene (5 bases). CDR1 and CDR2 (germline): MDHEN, SYDVKM. The CDR3 loop spans 14 amino acids. Trimming removed 2 bases from V and 5 bases from J, with 12 bases in between. For the CDR3, the DNA is TGTGCCAGCAGTTTAGAGCCAGGGCGGGAGACCCAGTACTTC. Residues: CASSLEPGRETQYF.

The sample holds a few counts of this clonotype. The chain is built from TRBV4-2 and TRBJ2-3; 8 positions agree with TRBD2. The CDR3 consists of 16 residues. V trimming: 4 bases; J trimming: 4 bases; junction bases outside the gene matches: 10. Germline-derived CDR1 and CDR2 are LGHNA and YNFKEQ. The CDR3 DNA sequence: TGTGCCAGCAGCCGGACGTTTAGCGGGGCGGCAGATACGCAGTATTTT. Amino acid sequence: CASSRTFSGAADTQYF.

This sequence joins TRBV7-2 and TRBJ2-5; D perhaps matches TRBD1 (6 bases). This CDR3 contains 15 residues. V lost 3 bases and J lost 1, with 12 bases in between. The germline CDR1 and CDR2 sequences are SGHTA and FQGNSA. The CDR3 region is CASSFSGTLQETQYF. The CDR3 nucleotides read TGTGCCAGCAGCTTCTCCGGGACACTCCAAGAGACCCAGTACTTC.

The rearrangement joins TRBV19 to TRBJ2-5; D is tentatively TRBD1 or TRBD2 (5 bases each). CDR1 is LNHDA, CDR2 SQIVND, per germline (reference sequence). Trimming stripped 5 bases from V and 1 base from J, with 14 bases between. The CDR3 loop spans 15 amino acids. The CDR3 region has the DNA TGTGCCAGTAGTTCGCTCGGGACCTCCCAAGAGACCCAGTACTTC. This sequence encodes CASSSLGTSQETQYF.

V usage is TRBV5-5 and J usage is TRBJ2-6; no clear D. The V end was cut by 0 bases, the J end by 0 bases, with 7 bases between. The germline gives CDR1 SGHKS, CDR2 YYEKEE (reference sequence). The CDR3 has 16 amino acids. The CDR3 DNA sequence: TGTGCCAGCAGCTTGGGGCTGTTCTCTGGGGCCAACGTCCTGACTTTC. Translation: CASSLGLFSGANVLTF.

The chain couples TRBV6-1 to TRBJ2-7; 7 nucleotides line up with TRBD1. Germline assignment: CDR1 MNHNS and CDR2 SASEGT. The CDR3 spans 14 residues. V was clipped by 6 bases and J by 2 bases; unmatched bases: 7. This CDR3 reads CASSAGRGTYEQYF. The CDR3 DNA sequence: TGTGCCAGCAGCGCGGGCAGGGGGACCTACGAGCAGTACTTC.